This T cell receptor (beta chain) derives from a study of blood T cells in healthy people across ages (dated by TCRdb to about 2015). A note on the overall study: Template switching captured roughly one uniquely barcoded TCR beta cDNA molecule per two T cells in model experiments. Using deep sequencing normalized with unique cDNA molecular identifiers, the study measured how TCR beta repertoire diversity changes with age. Donors were grouped into four age groups: young (average approximately 15 years), middle-aged (less than 40), aged (62) and long-lived (around 82). Donors of different ages were randomly distributed across sequencing lanes to avoid experimental bias. For two donors (one aged 18 to 29 and one aged 80 or older), the study analyzed two additional independent replicas of 1 million unique cDNA reads from the same blood draw.

The donors were roughly 39 Caucasian individuals from Russia, aged 6 to 90 years, who were systemically healthy. Each donor gave about 9.7 milliliters of peripheral blood, drawn into EDTA-treated Vacutainer tubes. PBMCs were isolated by Ficoll-Paque density-gradient centrifugation, with at least 6 million obtained per sample. Total RNA, at least 6 micrograms per sample, was extracted from PBMCs with Trizol reagent. The percentages of naive CD45RAhigh/CD27high T cells were determined by flow cytometry on a PBMC aliquot from every donor. The library was obtained by 5' RACE. The listed sequencing device is Illumina HiSeq 2500. A second PCR of about 6 to 11 cycles was run with a J-beta primer mix and a sample-barcoded 5' primer. A template-switch 5' adaptor carrying 12 random nucleotides introduced a unique molecular identifier onto each TCR beta cDNA molecule. Each sample yielded at least 2.5 million CDR3-containing paired-end reads. All of the RNA was converted into first-strand cDNA using the Mint cDNA synthesis kit, with a TRBC-specific oligonucleotide serving as the primer. All cDNA was treated with uracil-DNA glycosylase and then went through a first 18-cycle PCR with the universal primers M1SS and BC2_uni_R. The published analysis was carried out like this. Normalization of each sample was performed by random selection of 1 million high-quality reads, each carrying a distinct molecular identifier. Reads with shared molecular identifiers were discarded instead of being binned into consensus sequences. CDR3 identification, clonotype clustering and error correction used MiTCR with a Q25 quality threshold and the strictest error-elimination algorithm. A nonparametric unseen species model with Euler transformation was used to estimate lower-bound total TCR beta diversity. TCRdb cleaned the public reads at Q25 with fastp, built clones with MiXCR and kept in-frame beta chains. Entries are consolidated by CDR3 protein sequence, retaining the most common genes and DNA. These V and J calls are TCRdb output, not the study's own analysis. The sample table lists some 1.5 million distinct CDR3 sequences, about 45% of them with a count of one. Over 3.5% of the sample goes to the ten largest clones.

This clonotype was recorded a few times. What antigen it recognizes has not been identified. Per-base qualities were not stored, and no clone one base away is much larger. Study-wide findings and limitations: Compared with the aged group, more naive CD4+ T cells, fewer expanded clones and increased TCR diversity were shown by the long-lived group, suggesting age selection. Estimates of total diversity from one million sequenced T cells were regarded as lower bounds and underestimates. Since profiling was done on bulk unsorted PBMCs, naive and antigen-experienced compartments could not be conclusively compared. As age increased, observed TCR beta diversity per million T cells dropped in a roughly linear way, and a significant reduction was already evident by age 40. Because donor CMV infection status was unknown, age-related changes in expanded clonotypes were potentially confounded. A strong correlation was found between observed TCR beta diversity and the percentage of naive T cells measured by flow cytometry.

Sequencing used blood. This receptor was obtained from a woman between 18 and 29 years old in good health.

The CDR3: CASRSGQYNEQFF. The DNA sequence follows: TGTGCCAGCAGATCGGGACAGTACAATGAGCAGTTCTTC. The chain employs TRBV28 and TRBJ2-1, with 7 bases in between that match TRBD1. Trimming removed 6 bases from V and 4 bases from J; the gene matches leave 3 bases unexplained. From the cysteine through the phenylalanine, the CDR3 covers 13 amino acids. Only CDR3 DNA remains: 39 bases, in frame from the first base. CDR1 is given as MDHEN and CDR2 as SYDVKM, both from the germline V gene.